A single sample gave rise to the 7 T cell receptor beta chains below, sequenced in a study of blood T cell repertoires in COVID-19. TCRdb keeps only in-frame clones here, not all; method: immunoSEQ multiplex PCR. The table lists fewer than 700,000 clones, about 89% of them singletons. Sequenced sample: peripheral blood. These receptors originate from a woman in her forties or fifties with COVID-19, enrolled during active disease.

This chain connects TRBV28 to TRBJ1-5; D possibly corresponds to TRBD1 (5 bases). The CDR3 sequence is 15 residues long. The V gene's germline CDR1 is MDHEN and CDR2 SYDVKM. V lost 4 bases, J lost 9 bases, and 19 bases lay in between. The CDR3 protein is CASSSTEIRERPQHF. DNA for the CDR3: TGTGCCAGCAGTTCGACAGAAATACGAGAGAGGCCCCAGCATTTT.

The count of this clone is one. The genes are TRBV6-5 and TRBJ1-1, with D unresolved. With 7 bases removed from V and 12 bases from J, the gap between germline ends came to 12 bases. CDR1 and CDR2 from the germline V gene are MNHEY and SVGAGI. The CDR3 spans 10 residues. The CDR3 spells CASIPGVTFF. In DNA, the CDR3 is TGTGCCAGCATCCCCGGGGTGACTTTCTTT.

V usage is TRBV7-9 and J usage is TRBJ1-1; a weak D match, TRBD1 (5 bases). This CDR3 is built from 14 residues. Germline V gives CDR1 SEHNR, CDR2 FQNEAQ (reference sequence). Trimming took 1 base from V and 3 from J, leaving 9 bases between them. CDR3 nucleotide sequence: TGTGCCAGCAGCTTAGGCGCCAGGGACACTGAAGCTTTCTTT. Translated: CASSLGARDTEAFF.

CDR3 protein: CASSQLGGLDYGYTF. The DNA of the CDR3 is TGTGCCAGCAGCCAATTGGGGGGGCTCGACTATGGCTACACCTTC. The chain uses TRBV16 and TRBJ1-2, with a weak D call TRBD1 (6 bases). CDR1 and CDR2 (germline): KGHSY, FQNENV. V shed 1 base and J shed 3 bases, with 12 bases lying between them. The CDR3 runs to 15 residues.

The chain combines TRBV19 with TRBJ2-4; TRBD2 matches at 8 bases. The V gene's germline CDR1 is LNHDA and CDR2 SQIVND (reference sequence). CDR3 length: 15 residues. V shed 6 bases, J shed 3 bases, and the junction held 7 bases outside the gene matches. CDR3 coding DNA: TGTGCCAGTAGCAGCGGGGGAGGAGACAAAAACATTCAGTACTTC. Protein: CASSSGGGDKNIQYF.

This clone was detected once. This sequence joins TRBV27 and TRBJ2-7; maybe TRBD1 (6 bases). The V end lost 6 bases, the J end lost 6 bases, and 18 bases lay between the germline ends. CDR1 MNHEY and CDR2 SMNVEV come from the germline V gene (reference sequence). CDR3 length: 14 amino acids. The CDR3 loop is CASRPLQGRFEQYF. CDR3 DNA sequence: TGTGCCAGCAGACCACTACAGGGAAGGTTCGAGCAGTACTTC.

The chain combines TRBV5-6 with TRBJ2-7; TRBD2 agrees at 9 bases. The CDR3 runs to 14 residues. CDR1 is SGHDT and CDR2 is YYEEEE in the germline V gene. V was clipped by 3 bases and J by 2 bases; unmatched bases: 3. CDR3: CASSWTSAPYEQYF. The CDR3 bases are TGTGCCAGCAGCTGGACTAGCGCACCCTACGAGCAGTACTTC.